This T cell receptor beta chain was documented in a study of blood T cell repertoires in COVID-19. Overall study: Spain, Italy and the United States supplied samples that represented acute and convalescent COVID-19. The analysed material was cDNA or gDNA that came from T cells, B-cell-depleted T cells, or PBMCs.

Between the trimmed V and J ends, which lost 6 bases and 3 bases, there was a span of 9 bases. Germline CDR1 is SQVTM and CDR2 is ANQGSEA. The length of the CDR3 is 12 residues. Per the original methods: Amplification from reference gene primers served as the basis for estimated nucleated cell counts. TCRdb's copy holds only in-frame clones and misses some; the assay was immunoSEQ multiplex PCR. Clone size and the V and J calls come from that table; the DNA yielded D and trimming. The sample consists of around 160,000 clones, around four fifths of them appearing once. The sample consisted of peripheral blood. V usage is TRBV29-1 and J usage is TRBJ1-3; the D gene is possibly TRBD1 (6 bases). This TCR derives from a woman between 35 and 50 years old with active or convalescent COVID-19. CDR3 protein: CSVQGSGNTIYF. CDR3 nucleotides: TGCAGCGTACAGGGAAGTGGAAACACCATATATTTT.